The 2 T cell receptor beta chains reported below all come from one sample, sequenced in a study of blood T cells in healthy people across ages. Sample-barcoded 5' priming and a J-beta primer mix drove a second PCR of about 7 to 11 cycles. From the 5' RACE reads, TCRdb called clonotypes with MiXCR, one entry per CDR3 protein. Here the sample spans about 1.1 million distinct CDR3 sequences, roughly two fifths being singletons. Sequencing was carried out using blood. Receptors were obtained from a man between 18 and 35 years old in good health.

This sequence joins TRBV2 and TRBJ2-7, with 9 bases aligning to TRBD1. The DNA end is a closer match to TRBJ2-4, so the J assignment may be wrong. CDR1 is SNHLY and CDR2 is FYNNEI in the germline V gene. CDR3 size: 14 residues. The CDR3 is CASSGGTGPNIQYF. The CDR3 nucleotides are TGTGCCAGCAGTGGTGGGACAGGGCCAAACATTCAGTACTTC.

The genes are TRBV11-2 and TRBJ2-5; D is possibly TRBD1 (6 bases). The V and J ends lost 0 bases and 9 bases respectively, with 23 bases between them. Germline V CDR1 and CDR2: SGHAT, FQNNGV. The CDR3 is 17 amino acids. The CDR3 DNA is TGTGCCAGCAGCTTAGATTTGGCAGGGGCCGGCTTAATGGCCCAGTACTTC. Translated, it gives CASSLDLAGAGLMAQYF. The full variable domain, completed using reference TRBV11-2 and TRBJ2-5, is EAGVAQSPRYKIIEKRQSVAFWCNPISGHATLYWYQQILGQGPKLLIQFQNNGVVDDSQLPKDRFSAERLKGVDSTLKIQPAKLEDSAVYLCASSLDLAGAGLMAQYFGPGTRLLVL.